The 13 T cell receptor beta chains reported below all come from one sample, sequenced in a study of blood T cell repertoires in COVID-19. Measured with immunoSEQ multiplex PCR; TCRdb has only the in-frame clones, and not every one. The sample yields about 100,000 clones, over 65% seen once. The material sequenced was peripheral blood. These receptors all come from a human donor in a cohort sampled during active COVID-19.

The chain recombines TRBV2 with TRBJ2-7; TRBD1 matches at 8 bases. Germline CDR1 SNHLY, CDR2 FYNNEI. The CDR3 has 14 amino acids. The ends lost 4 bases at V and 2 bases at J; junction bases unmatched: 4. The CDR3: CASSVGTGTYEQYF. The CDR3 region has the DNA TGTGCCAGCAGTGTAGGGACAGGTACCTACGAGCAGTACTTC.

J is TRBJ2-5 and V is TRBV27, with D hard to call. Deletions cut 1 base from V and 0 bases from J, with 9 bases between. The CDR3 contains 15 residues. Germline CDR1 reads MNHEY; CDR2 reads SMNVEV (reference sequence). This chain's CDR3 is CASSLYWANQETQYF. In DNA, the CDR3 is TGTGCCAGCAGTTTATACTGGGCTAACCAAGAGACCCAGTACTTC.

V usage is TRBV6-2 or TRBV6-3 and J usage is TRBJ2-5; D possibly corresponds to TRBD2 (6 bases). V gave up 2 bases and J gave up 5 bases, with 9 bases separating them. CDR3 size: 13 residues. Germline CDR1 MNHEY, CDR2 SVGEGT. In DNA form, the CDR3 reads TGTGCCAGCAGTTACGGGGGGTCCGAGACCCAGTACTTC. Its translation is CASSYGGSETQYF.

The chain employs TRBV3-1 (or the pseudogene TRBV3-2) and TRBJ1-4, with D possibly being TRBD1 (5 bases). The CDR3 has 15 residues. The V gene lost 1 base and the J gene lost 2 bases, with 8 bases spanning the gap. Germline CDR1 reads LGHDT; CDR2 reads YNNKEL (reference sequence). CDR3 nucleotides: TGTGCCAGCAGCCAAGGGACATCCACTAATGAAAAACTGTTTTTT. Residues: CASSQGTSTNEKLFF.

A word on this clone: Within the sample, other DNA sequences also encode this same CDR3. This sequence joins TRBV5-1 and TRBJ2-7, with 9 bases aligning to TRBD2. V shed 2 bases and J 5 bases; nucleotides not matched to a gene: 5. The CDR3 spans 14 residues. Germline CDR1 is SGHRS and CDR2 is YFSETQ. CDR3 coding DNA: TGCGCCAGCAGCTTATTACTAGCGGGTAACGAGCAGTACTTC. It specifies CASSLLLAGNEQYF.

Only one count was recorded for this clone. This chain uses TRBV7-9 with TRBJ2-1; TRBD2 matches 16 bases. V shed 10 bases, J shed 10 bases, and the junction held 10 bases outside the gene matches. The CDR3 has 15 amino acids. Germline V gene data show CDR1 as SEHNR and CDR2 as FQNEAQ (reference sequence). Here the CDR3 reads CAIPGTSGGASEQFF. CDR3 bases: TGTGCCATCCCCGGGACTAGCGGGGGGGCTTCGGAGCAGTTCTTC.

V gene TRBV7-9 combines with J gene TRBJ2-5; D gene uncertain. Trimming removed 1 base from V and 0 bases from J, with 6 bases in between. CDR1 and CDR2 from the germline V gene are SEHNR and FQNEAQ (reference sequence). The CDR3 totals 14 residues. CDR3 region: CASSLGRYQETQYF. In DNA form, the CDR3 reads TGTGCCAGCAGCTTAGGGCGGTACCAAGAGACCCAGTACTTC.

The sample holds one count of this clone. This sequence joins TRBV7-7 and TRBJ2-5, with a possible D match to TRBD2 (6 bases). The CDR3 has 12 amino acids. The V end lost 4 bases, the J end lost 5 bases, and 8 bases lay between the germline ends. CDR1 and CDR2 from the germline V gene are SSHAT and FNYEAQ (reference sequence). CDR3 nucleotide sequence: TGTGCCAGCAGCTCCCGGGGGGAGACCCAGTACTTC. Amino acids: CASSSRGETQYF.

V gene TRBV18 combines with J gene TRBJ2-1; 7 nucleotides line up with TRBD1. Trimming cost V 2 bases and J 0 bases; bases outside gene matches: 13. The CDR3 is made up of 19 amino acids. Germline loops: CDR1 KGHSH, CDR2 LQKENI. CDR3 region: CASSPRRGFRTGSYNEQFF. DNA of the CDR3: TGTGCCAGCTCACCAAGAAGGGGATTCCGGACAGGCTCCTACAATGAGCAGTTCTTC.

The chain links TRBV9 to TRBJ1-4; 8 positions agree with TRBD1. Looked up from germline, CDR1 is SGDLS and CDR2 is YYNGEE. The V and J ends lost 4 bases and 7 bases, in that order; junction bases with no gene match: 6. This CDR3 comprises 14 residues. The CDR3, as DNA: TGTGCCAGCAGCCGACAGGGGATACGTGAAAAACTGTTTTTT. Translated, it gives CASSRQGIREKLFF.

The chain recombines TRBV29-1 with TRBJ1-1; D may be TRBD1 (6 bases). The CDR3 has 13 residues. Germline loops: CDR1 SQVTM, CDR2 ANQGSEA. The V and J ends lost 4 bases and 4 bases respectively, with 13 bases between them. The CDR3 here is CSVVFAGATEAFF. DNA of the CDR3: TGCAGCGTTGTATTTGCGGGGGCCACTGAAGCTTTCTTT.

This chain joins TRBV24-1 and TRBJ2-5, with D maybe TRBD2 (7 bases). Germline V gene sequence: CDR1 KGHDR, CDR2 SFDVKD. V was pared by 5 bases and J by 5 bases, with 17 bases between. This CDR3 has 15 residues. The CDR3 bases are TGTGCCACCAGTGCCCTGGGGGGGCGGCTGGAGACCCAGTACTTC. The encoded protein is CATSALGGRLETQYF.

This clone was observed once. V usage is TRBV30 and J usage is TRBJ1-4; the D is unclear. The germline V and J ends were trimmed by 3 bases and 12 bases, with 17 bases remaining between them. The V gene's germline CDR1 is GTSNPN and CDR2 SVGIG (reference sequence). This CDR3 comprises 13 residues. CDR3 in amino acids: CAWSWNPGSQLFF. For the CDR3, the DNA is TGTGCCTGGAGCTGGAATCCGGGATCCCAACTGTTTTTT.